Each of the 3 T cell receptor beta chains below was sequenced from the same sample in a study of T cells in Graves' hyperthyroidism and ophthalmopathy (dated by TCRdb to the late 2010s). Preparation of the library involved multiplex PCR. TCRdb records Illumina HiSeq 2000 as the sequencer. TCR beta CDR3 regions were amplified from RNA transcripts. The first round of RT-PCR for the TCR CDR3 was performed with the HTBI primer set and the Qiagen OneStep RT-PCR kit. TCRdb reprocessing: public reads trimmed at Q25 with fastp, clones called with MiXCR, in-frame beta chains kept. When rows share a CDR3 protein, they turn into one entry using the most common DNA and genes. The sample table contains some 600,000 distinct CDR3 sequences; only one count was recorded for 11% to 15% of them. The ten top clones hold less than 6% of the sample. Input material: blood. The receptors come from a woman in her 30s with Graves' hyperthyroidism that later progressed to Graves' ophthalmopathy.

This clonotype was counted ten times or more. V is TRBV20-1 and J is TRBJ2-5; D gene unclear. Trimming left V 2 bases short and J 2 bases short, with 15 bases between. The CDR3 runs 15 residues. The V gene's germline CDR1 is DFQATT and CDR2 SNEGSKA (reference sequence). The CDR3 DNA reads as TGCAGTGCTAGAAATGCTTGGGAAGATCAAGAGACCCAGTACTTC. It encodes CSARNAWEDQETQYF.

This clonotype was picked up many times. The V call is TRBV6-1, the J call TRBJ2-2; possibly TRBD2 for D (6 bases). Germline CDR1 MNHNS, CDR2 SASEGT. The CDR3 consists of 16 residues. The ends were cut back, 5 bases at V and 5 bases at J, with 18 bases in the middle. The DNA of the CDR3 is TGTGCCAGCAGTACCGAACGCGGGGAAATGACCGGGGAGCTGTTTTTT. Encoded protein: CASSTERGEMTGELFF.

This clonotype was picked up many times. The rearrangement uses TRBV7-9 and TRBJ1-5; TRBD1 is a possible D gene (6 bases). Germline values: CDR1 SEHNR, CDR2 FQNEAQ (reference sequence). Trimming removed 0 bases at V and 5 bases at J, with 8 bases between. This CDR3 has 14 residues. DNA for the CDR3: TGTGCCAGCAGCTTAGCGGCAGGGGATCAGCCCCAGCATTTT. It codes for CASSLAAGDQPQHF.